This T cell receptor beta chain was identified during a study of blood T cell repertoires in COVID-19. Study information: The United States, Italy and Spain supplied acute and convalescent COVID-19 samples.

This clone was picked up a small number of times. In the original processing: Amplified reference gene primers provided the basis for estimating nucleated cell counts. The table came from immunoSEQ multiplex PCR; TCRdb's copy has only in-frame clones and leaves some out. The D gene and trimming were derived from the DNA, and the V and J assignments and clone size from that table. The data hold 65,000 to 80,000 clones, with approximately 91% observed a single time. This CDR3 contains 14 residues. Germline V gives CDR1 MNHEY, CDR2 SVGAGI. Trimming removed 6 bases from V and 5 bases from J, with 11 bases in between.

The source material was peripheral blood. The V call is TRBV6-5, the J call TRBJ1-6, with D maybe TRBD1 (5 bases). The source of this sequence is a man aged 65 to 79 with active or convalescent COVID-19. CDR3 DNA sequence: TGTGCCAGCAGCACCGGGACTAATAATTCACCCCTCCACTTT. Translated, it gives CASSTGTNNSPLHF.